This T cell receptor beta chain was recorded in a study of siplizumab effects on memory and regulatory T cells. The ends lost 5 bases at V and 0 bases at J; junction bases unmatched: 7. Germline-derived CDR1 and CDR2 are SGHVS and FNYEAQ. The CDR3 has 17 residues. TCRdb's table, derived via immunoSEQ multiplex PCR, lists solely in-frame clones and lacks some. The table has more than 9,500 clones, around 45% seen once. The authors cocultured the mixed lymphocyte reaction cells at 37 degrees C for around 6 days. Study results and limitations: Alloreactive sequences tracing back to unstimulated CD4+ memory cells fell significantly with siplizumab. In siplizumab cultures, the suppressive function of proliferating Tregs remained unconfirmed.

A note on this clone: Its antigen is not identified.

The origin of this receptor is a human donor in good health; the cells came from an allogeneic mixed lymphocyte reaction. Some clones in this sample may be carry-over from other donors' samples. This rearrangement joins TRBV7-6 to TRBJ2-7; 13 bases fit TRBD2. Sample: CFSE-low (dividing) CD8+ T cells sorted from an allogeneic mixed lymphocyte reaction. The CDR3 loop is CASSPGTSGDFSYEQYF. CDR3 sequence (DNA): TGTGCCAGCAGCCCTGGGACTAGCGGGGATTTCTCCTACGAGCAGTACTTC.